A selection of T cell receptor beta chains follows, all from one sample in a study of PD-1 blockade in classical Hodgkin lymphoma. Assay: immunoSEQ multiplex PCR; the TCRdb copy retains only in-frame clones and omits some. The table lists about 28,000 clones, around 85% of them singletons. Sequenced here: CD4+ T cells from blood, sampled before the fourth cycle of nivolumab. The source is a human donor with classical Hodgkin lymphoma. The CDR3 runs from the conserved cysteine through the conserved F or W. D genes are given only for firm matches. Where a row states a size, it is once, few, many or the class of an expanded clone; other rows omit it.

v_call	clone_size	d_call	j_call	cdr3_nt	cdr3_aa
TRBV10-3	-	TRBD1	TRBJ1-1	TGTGCCATCACCCAGGACAGGGGGCTAACTGAAGCTTTCTTT	CAITQDRGLTEAFF
TRBV7-3	-	-	TRBJ2-3	TGTGCCAGCAGTCTACTTCCCACAGATACGCAGTATTTT	CASSLLPTDTQYF
TRBV18	once	TRBD1	TRBJ2-7	TGTGCCAGCTCACCTCGGACAGGGGGGAGCTCCTACGAGCAGTACTTC	CASSPRTGGSSYEQYF
TRBV2	-	TRBD2	TRBJ2-2	TGTGCCAGCAGGGTTAGCGGGGTCGGAGCCGGGGAGCTGTTTTTT	CASRVSGVGAGELFF
TRBV7-9	-	TRBD2	TRBJ2-7	TGTGCCAGCAGCTTACCCTTAGCGGGAGAGAGGTACGAGCAGTACTTC	CASSLPLAGERYEQYF
TRBV18	-	-	TRBJ2-5	TGTGCCAGCTCAAGGGGCGTCCAAGAGACCCAGTACTTC	CASSRGVQETQYF
TRBV6-6	-	TRBD1	TRBJ1-1	TGTGCCAGCAGTAAAGCGACAGGGGGCGCGGCTGAAGCTTTCTTT	CASSKATGGAAEAFF
TRBV10-3	-	TRBD2	TRBJ2-1	TGTGCCATCCGAGCGGGGGGGAATGAGCAGTTCTTC	CAIRAGGNEQFF
TRBV6-6	-	TRBD2	TRBJ2-7	TGTGCCAGCGCGGGGGTTACCTACGAGCAGTACTTC	CASAGVTYEQYF
TRBV5-1	once	TRBD2	TRBJ2-3	TGCGCCAGCAGCTTGGGTATTTTATTCTCTAGCGGGGGGGCAGATACGCAGTATTTT	CASSLGILFSSGGADTQYF
TRBV6-5	-	TRBD2	TRBJ2-7	TGTGCCAGCAGTTACTCTGCGGGAGCGGGGGAGCAGTACTTC	CASSYSAGAGEQYF
TRBV10-3	-	TRBD2	TRBJ2-1	TGTGCCATCACCCTAGCGGGAGGGAGTGAGCAGTTCTTC	CAITLAGGSEQFF
TRBV10-3	few	TRBD1	TRBJ2-1	TGTGCCATCAGTGACACGGACAGGATGGATGAGCAGTTCTTC	CAISDTDRMDEQFF
TRBV10-1	-	-	TRBJ2-1	TGCGCCAGCAAGAGACTAGTTTACAATGAGCAGTTCTTC	CASKRLVYNEQFF
TRBV6-4	few	-	TRBJ1-6	TGTGCCAGCAGTGAACGGCGGAATTCACCCCTCCACTTT	CASSERRNSPLHF
TRBV18	-	-	TRBJ1-4	TGTGCCAGCTCACCTGCCGAACAGCAAAAACTGTTTTTT	CASSPAEQQKLFF
TRBV5-5	-	-	TRBJ1-2	TGTGCCAGCAGCTTGGGCCAGCCAACTTATGGCTACACCTTC	CASSLGQPTYGYTF
TRBV15	-	-	TRBJ1-4	TGTGCCACCAGCAGAGATCTCTGGGAACCGAGGAGTGGACGGGAAAAACTGTTTTTT	CATSRDLWEPRSGREKLFF